This T cell receptor beta chain was captured in a study of Ad26.COV2.S vaccination and SARS-CoV-2 variants. Study information: Of the COV1001 trial arms, the Ad26.COV2.S arm included the donor.

CDR3 length: 12 amino acids. Germline V gene data show CDR1 as SGDLS and CDR2 as YYNGEE. Trimming shortened V by 0 bases and J by 8 bases, and 6 bases separated the two germline ends. Findings and caveats of the study: Recipients of vaccine and of placebo showed similar breadth of their non-spike TCR repertoires. Spike-specific TCR breadth was greater in vaccine than placebo recipients.

Comment on this clone: No antigen is known for it.

The treatment is: some 19 received Ad26.COV2.S at low or high dose, single or two shots; roughly five received placebo; per-sample allocation not given. On day 63 after the first injection, vaccine and placebo recipients gave samples. Profiled with immunoSEQ multiplex PCR; TCRdb holds only in-frame clones, not every one. The sample includes about 280,000 clones, around 87% of them seen just once. The genes are TRBV9 and TRBJ2-1; D gene uncertain. Sample: peripheral blood, taken in a trial of Ad26.COV2.S vaccine versus placebo. The clonotype originates from a person aged 18-65 years who received the Ad26.COV2.S COVID-19 vaccine or a placebo. The DNA of the CDR3 is TGTGCCAGCAGCGTAGGAGTAGATGAGCAGTTCTTC. It translates to CASSVGVDEQFF.